Listed here are 18 T cell receptor beta chains from one sample, sequenced in a study of radiotherapy plus CTLA-4 blockade in lung cancer. This table comes from immunoSEQ multiplex PCR, and its TCRdb copy is limited to in-frame clones, with some not included. In the table there are over 40,000 clones, approximately 78% of which are singletons. The sequencing here drew on peripheral blood, taken from a patient treated with radiotherapy plus ipilimumab. These receptors all stem from a human donor with non-small cell lung cancer who had stable disease on radiotherapy plus ipilimumab.

The V call is TRBV28, the J call TRBJ2-7, with 7 bases lining up with TRBD2. The CDR3 totals 15 residues. Trimming removed 8 bases from V and 0 bases from J; junction bases left unmatched: 10. Germline V CDR1 and CDR2: MDHEN, SYDVKM. The CDR3 coding sequence is TGTGCCAGCGTCGGCGGTAGCGGGCGCTCCTACGAGCAGTACTTC. This sequence encodes CASVGGSGRSYEQYF.

The chain has TRBV4-2 and TRBJ1-1; possible D gene TRBD1, 6 bases. Per germline, CDR1 LGHNA and CDR2 YNFKEQ. CDR3 length equals 14 residues. V lost 0 bases and J lost 4, with 9 bases in between. CDR3 in amino acids: CASSQEAGVTEAFF. CDR3 in DNA: TGTGCCAGCAGCCAAGAGGCAGGGGTCACTGAAGCTTTCTTT.

The V call is TRBV21-1, the J call TRBJ2-6; the D call of TRBD2 is as the table states it, not checked on the DNA. TRBV21-1 is designated a pseudogene. The CDR3 runs to 19 residues. The CDR3 protein is CASTSGRAPLSSGANVLTF. The CDR3 nucleotides read TGTGCCAGCACTAGCGGGAGGGCCCCTCTCTCATCTGGGGCCAACGTCCTGACTTTC.

The chain carries TRBV10-2 and TRBJ2-2, with 8 bases matching TRBD2. Germline V gives CDR1 WSHSY, CDR2 SAAADI. The junction had 8 bases not matched to a gene; V was cut back by 3 bases and J by 2 bases. This CDR3 has 17 residues. The CDR3 sequence is CASSDPAGVVNTGELFF. The CDR3, as DNA: TGCGCCAGCAGTGATCCAGCGGGGGTAGTAAACACCGGGGAGCTGTTTTTT.

V usage is TRBV11-3 and J usage is TRBJ2-1; 10 nucleotides agree with TRBD2. The CDR3 runs 13 residues. CDR1 SGHNT and CDR2 YENEEA come from the germline V gene. With V trimmed by 5 bases and J by 8 bases, 3 bases remained unmatched. The CDR3 reads CASSRLAGYEQFF. CDR3 bases: TGTGCCAGCAGCCGACTAGCGGGTTATGAGCAGTTCTTC.

The rearrangement joins TRBV9 to TRBJ1-1, with 11 bases that match TRBD1. The CDR3 is 18 residues long. The ends lost 1 base at V and 4 bases at J; junction bases unmatched: 12. CDR1 and CDR2 (germline): SGDLS, YYNGEE. The CDR3 coding sequence is TGTGCCAGCAGCGTAACTAATACGGGACAGGGGGTGGGCACTGAAGCTTTCTTT. It translates to CASSVTNTGQGVGTEAFF. Full variable domain (remainder filled in from reference TRBV9 and TRBJ1-1): DSGVTQTPKHLITATGQRVTLRCSPRSGDLSVYWYQQSLDQGLQFLIQYYNGEERAKGNILERFSAQQFPDLHSELNLSSLELGDSALYFCASSVTNTGQGVGTEAFFGQGTRLTVV.

The gene calls are TRBV6-6 and TRBJ2-5; 7 positions agree with TRBD1. V shed 6 bases and J 5 bases; nucleotides not matched to a gene: 12. Per germline, CDR1 MNHNY and CDR2 SVGAGI (reference sequence). This CDR3 has 15 residues. The CDR3 nucleotides read TGTGCCAGCAGCCGACCTACAGGGGCTGTGGAGACCCAGTACTTC. It is translated as CASSRPTGAVETQYF.

This sequence joins TRBV19 and TRBJ1-5; 7 positions agree with TRBD1. CDR1 is LNHDA and CDR2 is SQIVND in the germline V gene (reference sequence). The CDR3 has 16 residues. V shed 3 bases and J 2 bases; nucleotides not matched to a gene: 7. The CDR3 region has the DNA TGTGCCAGTAGTATTAGTACAGGACAGGGCAATCAGCCCCAGCATTTT. Amino acid sequence: CASSISTGQGNQPQHF.

The count of this clone is one. The chain recombines TRBV10-3 with TRBJ2-3; 11 nucleotides match TRBD2. Looked up from germline, CDR1 is ENHRY and CDR2 is SYGVKD. CDR3 length: 16 residues. The junction had 4 bases not matched to a gene; V was cut back by 3 bases and J by 2 bases. The CDR3 loop reads CAISDPTSGDTDTQYF. The CDR3 DNA sequence: TGTGCCATCAGTGACCCGACTAGCGGGGACACAGATACGCAGTATTTT.

This rearrangement joins TRBV7-3 to TRBJ2-7; 7 bases line up with TRBD1. The CDR3 totals 16 residues. In germline, CDR1 is SGHTA, CDR2 FQGTGA. V lost 9 bases, J lost 3 bases, and 17 bases stayed unmatched. As DNA, the CDR3 is TGTGCCAGTTACGCAACACAGGGGTTGGATTACTACGAGCAGTACTTC. This gives the protein CASYATQGLDYYEQYF.

V usage is TRBV28 and J usage is TRBJ2-3, with 12 bases fitting TRBD2. In germline, CDR1 is MDHEN, CDR2 SYDVKM. The ends lost 5 bases at V and 7 bases at J; junction bases unmatched: 10. CDR3 size: 16 residues. The CDR3 DNA reads TGTGCCAGCAGTGCACCTAGCGGGAGGGCTACAAATACGCAGTATTTT. Translation: CASSAPSGRATNTQYF.

This sequence joins TRBV27 and TRBJ2-1, with 7 bases that match TRBD2. Germline CDR1 MNHEY, CDR2 SMNVEV (reference sequence). Losses at the gene ends were 8 bases for V and 8 bases for J; bases not matched to a gene: 12. The CDR3 runs 14 residues. In DNA form, the CDR3 reads TGTGCCAGCGGAGGGAGGGTCGATGGCTATGAGCAGTTCTTC. Translation: CASGGRVDGYEQFF.

The chain combines TRBV4-3 with TRBJ2-1, with D possibly matching TRBD2 (5 bases). V dropped 0 bases and J dropped 1 base, with 16 bases sitting between them. From germline, CDR1 is LGHNA and CDR2 YSLEER. The CDR3 totals 18 residues. CDR3 DNA: TGCGCCAGCAGCCAAGAAGGGAAAAGCGGAGAGTCCTACAATGAGCAGTTCTTC. This gives the protein CASSQEGKSGESYNEQFF.

This chain uses TRBV5-1 with TRBJ1-2; D unresolved. The CDR3 is made up of 15 amino acids. Trimming took 3 bases from V and 7 from J, leaving 19 bases between them. Germline V gene lookup returns CDR1 SGHRS and CDR2 YFSETQ. The CDR3 protein is CASSSSGSGGGGYTF. The CDR3 region has the DNA TGCGCCAGCAGCTCTTCCGGGTCTGGTGGAGGTGGCTACACCTTC.

This clone was found once. The chain recombines TRBV27 with TRBJ2-7, with D tentatively TRBD2 (5 bases). V was clipped by 4 bases and J by 0 bases, with 13 bases between them. CDR1 and CDR2 from the germline V gene are MNHEY and SMNVEV (reference sequence). CDR3 size: 15 residues. CDR3 nucleotide sequence: TGTGCCAGCAGTTCGTGGACTCTTAGCTCCTACGAGCAGTACTTC. This encodes CASSSWTLSSYEQYF.

This chain connects TRBV29-1 to TRBJ1-4; D perhaps matches TRBD1 (5 bases). V dropped 4 bases and J dropped 4 bases, with 10 bases sitting between them. Per the germline V gene, CDR1 is SQVTM and CDR2 is ANQGSEA. The CDR3 runs 13 residues. CDR3 sequence reads: CSVGGGSNEKLFF. DNA for the CDR3: TGCAGCGTTGGGGGCGGCAGTAATGAAAAACTGTTTTTT. Based on the CDR3 plus reference TRBV29-1 and TRBJ1-4, the full variable domain is SAVISQKPSRDICQRGTSLTIQCQVDSQVTMMFWYRQQPGQSLTLIATANQGSEATYESGFVIDKFPISRPNLTFSTLTVSNMSPEDSSIYLCSVGGGSNEKLFFGSGTQLSVL.

V usage is TRBV18 and J usage is TRBJ2-3; D call uncertain. The CDR3 runs to 14 residues. V gave up 2 bases and J gave up 4 bases, with 10 bases separating them. CDR1 is KGHSH and CDR2 is LQKENI in the germline V gene. CDR3 region: CASSPNPPADTQYF. CDR3 bases: TGTGCCAGCTCACCAAATCCTCCAGCAGATACGCAGTATTTT.

CDR3 bases: TGTGCCACCTCCCGGGGGAGAGGTGGCAATCAGCCCCAGCATTTT. It translates to CATSRGRGGNQPQHF. This chain joins TRBV27 and TRBJ1-5; a weak D match, TRBD1 (5 bases). The germline V gene has CDR1 MNHEY and CDR2 SMNVEV (reference sequence). The germline V and J ends were trimmed by 10 bases and 2 bases, with 18 bases remaining between them. The CDR3 runs 15 residues.